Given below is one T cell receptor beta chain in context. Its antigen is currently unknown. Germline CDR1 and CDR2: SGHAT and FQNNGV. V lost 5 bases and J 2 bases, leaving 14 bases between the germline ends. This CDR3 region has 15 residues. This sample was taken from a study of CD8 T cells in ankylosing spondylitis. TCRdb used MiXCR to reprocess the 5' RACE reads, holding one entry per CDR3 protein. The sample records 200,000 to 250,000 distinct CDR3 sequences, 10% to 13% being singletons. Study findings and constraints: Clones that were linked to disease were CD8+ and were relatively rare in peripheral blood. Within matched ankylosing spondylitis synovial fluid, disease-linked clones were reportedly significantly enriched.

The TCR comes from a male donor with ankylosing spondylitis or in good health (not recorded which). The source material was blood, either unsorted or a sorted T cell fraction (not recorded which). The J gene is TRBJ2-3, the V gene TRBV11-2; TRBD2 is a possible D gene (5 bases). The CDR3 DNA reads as TGTGCCAGCAGCCCACCGGGGTGGGCCACAGATACGCAGTATTTT. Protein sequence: CASSPPGWATDTQYF.